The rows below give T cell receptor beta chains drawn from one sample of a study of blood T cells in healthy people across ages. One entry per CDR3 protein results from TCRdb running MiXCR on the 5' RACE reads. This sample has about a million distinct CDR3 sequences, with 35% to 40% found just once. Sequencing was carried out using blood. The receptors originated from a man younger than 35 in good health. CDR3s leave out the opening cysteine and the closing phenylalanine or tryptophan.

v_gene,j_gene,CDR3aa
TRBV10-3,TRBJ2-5,AIGQEQETQY
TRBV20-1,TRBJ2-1,SARDAGSSYNEQF
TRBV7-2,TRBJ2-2,ASRVKRANTGELF
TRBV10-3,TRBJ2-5,AIRAGGNEQY
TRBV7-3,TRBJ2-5,ASSLLAGKQETQY
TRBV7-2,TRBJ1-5,ASTLGGYSNQPQH
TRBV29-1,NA,SAGGPNSYNEQY
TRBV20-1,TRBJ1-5,SAGRQGSGNQPQH
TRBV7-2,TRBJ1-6,ASSFVGPGSNSPLH
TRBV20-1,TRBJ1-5,SATQGNQPQH
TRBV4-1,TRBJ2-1,ASSPGRDTYYNEQF
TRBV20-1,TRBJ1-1,SASSGASPEAF
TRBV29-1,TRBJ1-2,SVVDRRGPNYGYT
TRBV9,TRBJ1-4,ASGSGGTNEKLF
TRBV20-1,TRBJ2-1,SARETGARYNEQF
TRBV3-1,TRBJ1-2,ASSQVGDYGYT
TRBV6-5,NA,ASSSTGNGREQY
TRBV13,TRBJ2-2,ASSFQEGSNTGELF
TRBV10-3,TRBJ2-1,AISDGFSSYNEQF
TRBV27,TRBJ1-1,ASTGTTRTEAF
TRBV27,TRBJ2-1,ASRGGETQF
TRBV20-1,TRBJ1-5,SATPDSSNQPQH
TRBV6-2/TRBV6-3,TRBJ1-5,ASSFRDGHQPQH
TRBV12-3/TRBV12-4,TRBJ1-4,AGSPGGGRDEKLF
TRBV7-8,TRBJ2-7,ASSLVSPAAYEQY
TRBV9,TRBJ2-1,AGADRTEPNNEQF
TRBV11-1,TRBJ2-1,ASSYATNSYNEQF
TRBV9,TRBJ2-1,ASSAGGTGSWNEQF
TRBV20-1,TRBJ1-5,SASTHGTGHQPQH
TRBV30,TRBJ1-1,AWIPRLLRRGGTEAF
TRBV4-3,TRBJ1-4,ASSLLGPVLTLKGGKEKLF
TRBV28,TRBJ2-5,ASTSPAWGQETQY
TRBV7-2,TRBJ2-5,ASSLGLQETQY